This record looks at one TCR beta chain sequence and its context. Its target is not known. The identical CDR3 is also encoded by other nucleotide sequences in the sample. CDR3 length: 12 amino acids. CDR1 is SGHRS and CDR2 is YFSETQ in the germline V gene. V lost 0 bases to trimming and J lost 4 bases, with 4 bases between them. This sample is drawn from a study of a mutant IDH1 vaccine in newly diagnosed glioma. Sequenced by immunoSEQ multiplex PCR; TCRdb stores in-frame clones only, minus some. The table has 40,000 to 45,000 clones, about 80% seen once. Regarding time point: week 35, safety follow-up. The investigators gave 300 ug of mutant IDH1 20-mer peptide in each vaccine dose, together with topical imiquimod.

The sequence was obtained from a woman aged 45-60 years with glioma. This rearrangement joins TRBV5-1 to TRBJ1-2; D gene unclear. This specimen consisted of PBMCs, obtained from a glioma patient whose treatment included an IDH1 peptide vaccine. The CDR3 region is CASSLEGYGYTF. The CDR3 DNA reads TGCGCCAGCAGCTTGGAGGGCTATGGCTACACCTTC.